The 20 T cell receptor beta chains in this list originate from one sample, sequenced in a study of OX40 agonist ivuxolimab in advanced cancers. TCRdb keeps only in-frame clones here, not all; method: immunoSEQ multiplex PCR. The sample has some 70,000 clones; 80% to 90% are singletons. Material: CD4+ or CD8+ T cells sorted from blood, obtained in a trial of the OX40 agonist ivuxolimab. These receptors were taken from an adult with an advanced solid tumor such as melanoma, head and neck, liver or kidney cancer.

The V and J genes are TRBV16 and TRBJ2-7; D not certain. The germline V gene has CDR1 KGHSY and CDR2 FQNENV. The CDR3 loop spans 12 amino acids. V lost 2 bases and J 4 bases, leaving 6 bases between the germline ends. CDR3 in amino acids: CASSQNRYEQYF. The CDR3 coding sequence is TGTGCCAGCAGCCAAAACCGGTACGAGCAGTACTTC.

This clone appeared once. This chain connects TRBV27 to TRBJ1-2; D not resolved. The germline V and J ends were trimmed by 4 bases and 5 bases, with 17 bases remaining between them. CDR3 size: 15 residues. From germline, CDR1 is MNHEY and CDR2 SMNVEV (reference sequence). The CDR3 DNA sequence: TGTGCCAGCAGTTCAAACCGAAACAATCATTATGGCTACACCTTC. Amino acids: CASSSNRNNHYGYTF.

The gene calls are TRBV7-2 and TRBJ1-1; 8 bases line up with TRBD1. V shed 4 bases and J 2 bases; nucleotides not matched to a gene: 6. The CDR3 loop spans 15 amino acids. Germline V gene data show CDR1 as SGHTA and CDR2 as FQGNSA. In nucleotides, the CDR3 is TGTGCCAGCAGCTATGGACAGGGAGGAAACACTGAAGCTTTCTTT. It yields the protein CASSYGQGGNTEAFF.

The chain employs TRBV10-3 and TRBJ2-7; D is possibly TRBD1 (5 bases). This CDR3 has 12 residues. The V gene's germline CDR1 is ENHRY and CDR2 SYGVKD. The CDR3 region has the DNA TGTGACAACAGGTTCCGCTCCTACGAGCAGTACTTC. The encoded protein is CDNRFRSYEQYF.

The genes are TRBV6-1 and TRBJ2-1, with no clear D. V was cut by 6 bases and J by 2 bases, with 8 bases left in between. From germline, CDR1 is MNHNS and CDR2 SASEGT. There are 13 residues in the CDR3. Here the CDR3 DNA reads TGTGCCAGCAGGGTACGGACCTACAATGAGCAGTTCTTC. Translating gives CASRVRTYNEQFF.

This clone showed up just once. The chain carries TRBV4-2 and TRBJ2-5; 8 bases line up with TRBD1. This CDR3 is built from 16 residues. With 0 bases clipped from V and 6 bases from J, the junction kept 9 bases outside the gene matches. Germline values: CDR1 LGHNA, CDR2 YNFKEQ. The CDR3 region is CASSQDGSRGPKTQYF. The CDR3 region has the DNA TGTGCCAGCAGCCAAGATGGGAGCAGGGGGCCGAAGACCCAGTACTTC.

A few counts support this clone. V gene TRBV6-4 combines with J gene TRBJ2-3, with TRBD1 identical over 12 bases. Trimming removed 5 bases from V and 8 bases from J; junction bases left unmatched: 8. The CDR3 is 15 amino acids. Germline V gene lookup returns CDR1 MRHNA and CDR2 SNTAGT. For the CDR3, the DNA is TGTGCCAGCAGTTCCGGGACAGGGGGCTTGGGTACGCAGTATTTT. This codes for CASSSGTGGLGTQYF.

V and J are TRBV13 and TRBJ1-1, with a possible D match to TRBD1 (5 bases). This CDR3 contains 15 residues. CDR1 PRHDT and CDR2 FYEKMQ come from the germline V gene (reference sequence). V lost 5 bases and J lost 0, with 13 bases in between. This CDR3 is CASSTVDSMNTEAFF. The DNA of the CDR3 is TGTGCCAGCAGCACCGTTGACAGCATGAACACTGAAGCTTTCTTT.

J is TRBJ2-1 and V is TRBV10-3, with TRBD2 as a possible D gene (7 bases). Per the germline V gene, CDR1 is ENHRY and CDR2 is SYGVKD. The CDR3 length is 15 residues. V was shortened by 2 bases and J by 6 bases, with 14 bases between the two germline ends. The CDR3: CAISELRGAANEQFF. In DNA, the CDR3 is TGTGCCATCAGTGAGCTACGGGGGGCCGCCAATGAGCAGTTCTTC.

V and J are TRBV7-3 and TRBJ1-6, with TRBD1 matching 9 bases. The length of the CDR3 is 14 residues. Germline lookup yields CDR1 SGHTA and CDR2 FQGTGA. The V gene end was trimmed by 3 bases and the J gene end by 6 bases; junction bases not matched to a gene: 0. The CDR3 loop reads CASSLDRGNSPLHF. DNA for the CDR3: TGTGCCAGCAGCTTGGACAGGGGTAATTCACCCCTCCACTTT.

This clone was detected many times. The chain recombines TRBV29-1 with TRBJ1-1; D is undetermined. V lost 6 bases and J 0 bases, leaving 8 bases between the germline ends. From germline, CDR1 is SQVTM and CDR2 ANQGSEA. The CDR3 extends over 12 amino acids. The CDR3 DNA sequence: TGCAGCGTCTACGTGGTGAACACTGAAGCTTTCTTT. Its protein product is CSVYVVNTEAFF.

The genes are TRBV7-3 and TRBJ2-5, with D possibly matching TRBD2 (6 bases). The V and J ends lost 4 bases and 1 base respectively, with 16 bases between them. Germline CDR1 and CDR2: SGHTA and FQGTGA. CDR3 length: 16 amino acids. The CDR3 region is CASSSAILGGQETQYF. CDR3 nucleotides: TGTGCCAGCAGCTCAGCCATCCTGGGGGGCCAAGAGACCCAGTACTTC.

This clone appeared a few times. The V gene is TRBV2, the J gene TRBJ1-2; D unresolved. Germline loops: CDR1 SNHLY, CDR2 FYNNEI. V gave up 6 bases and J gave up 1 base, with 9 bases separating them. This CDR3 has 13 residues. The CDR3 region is CASRRDVNYGYTF. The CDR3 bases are TGTGCCAGCAGGAGGGATGTTAACTATGGCTACACCTTC.

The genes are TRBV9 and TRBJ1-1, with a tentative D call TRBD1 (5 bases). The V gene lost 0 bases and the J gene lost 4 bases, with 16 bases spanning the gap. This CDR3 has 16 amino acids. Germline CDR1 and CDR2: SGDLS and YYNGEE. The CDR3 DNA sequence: TGTGCCAGCAGCGTAGGCCCCGGGGGTTTGGGCACTGAAGCTTTCTTT. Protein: CASSVGPGGLGTEAFF.

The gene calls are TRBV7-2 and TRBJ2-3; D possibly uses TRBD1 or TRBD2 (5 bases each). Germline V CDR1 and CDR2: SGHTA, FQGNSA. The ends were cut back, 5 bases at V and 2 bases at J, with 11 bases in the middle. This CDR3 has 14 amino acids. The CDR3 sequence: CASSLGTVTDTQYF. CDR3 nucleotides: TGTGCCAGCAGCCTGGGGACGGTCACAGATACGCAGTATTTT.

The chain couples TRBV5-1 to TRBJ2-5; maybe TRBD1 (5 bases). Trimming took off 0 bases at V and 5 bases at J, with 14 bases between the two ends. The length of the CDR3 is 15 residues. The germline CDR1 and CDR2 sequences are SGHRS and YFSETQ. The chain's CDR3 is CASSLDRQGWETQYF. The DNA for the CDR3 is TGCGCCAGCAGCTTGGACCGGCAGGGTTGGGAGACCCAGTACTTC.

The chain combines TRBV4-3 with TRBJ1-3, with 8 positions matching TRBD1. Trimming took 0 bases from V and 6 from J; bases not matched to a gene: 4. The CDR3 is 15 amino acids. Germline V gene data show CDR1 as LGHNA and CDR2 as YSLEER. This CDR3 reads CASSQDDRGENTIYF. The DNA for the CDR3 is TGCGCCAGCAGCCAAGACGACAGGGGAGAAAACACCATATATTTT.

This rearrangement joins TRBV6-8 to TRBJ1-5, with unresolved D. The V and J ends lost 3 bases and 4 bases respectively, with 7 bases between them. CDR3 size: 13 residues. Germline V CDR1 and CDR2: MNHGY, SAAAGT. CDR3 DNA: TGTGCCAGCAGTTATTGGATGAATCAGCCCCAGCATTTT. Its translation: CASSYWMNQPQHF.

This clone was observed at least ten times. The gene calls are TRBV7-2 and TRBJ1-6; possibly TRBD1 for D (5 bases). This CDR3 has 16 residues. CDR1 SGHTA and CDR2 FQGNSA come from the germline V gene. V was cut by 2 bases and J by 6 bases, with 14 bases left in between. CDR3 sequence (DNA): TGTGCCAGCAGCTTACTAGGGGCCCAATCTAATTCACCCCTCCACTTT. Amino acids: CASSLLGAQSNSPLHF. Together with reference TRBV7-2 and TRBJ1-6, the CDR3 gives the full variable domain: GAGVSQSPSNKVTEKGKDVELRCDPISGHTALYWYRQSLGQGLEFLIYFQGNSAPDKSGLPSDRFSAERTGGSVSTLTIQRTQQEDSAVYLCASSLLGAQSNSPLHFGNGTRLTVT.

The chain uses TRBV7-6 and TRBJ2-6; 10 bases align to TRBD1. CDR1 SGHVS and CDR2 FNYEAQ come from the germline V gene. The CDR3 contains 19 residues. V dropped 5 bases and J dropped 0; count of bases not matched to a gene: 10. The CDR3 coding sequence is TGTGCCAGCAGCCCCAGGCTGGGACAGGGGTCCTCTGGGGCCAACGTCCTGACTTTC. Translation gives CASSPRLGQGSSGANVLTF.